The clone carrying this T cell receptor (beta chain) was counted only a few times. These data originate in a study of T-cell reconstitution after alpha-beta-depleted transplantation in children. The CDR3 loop spans 16 amino acids. Trimming removed 0 bases from V and 2 bases from J, with 11 bases in between. The V gene's germline CDR1 is WNHNN and CDR2 SYGVQD (reference sequence). Unique molecular identifiers were incorporated during preparation of the TCRbeta library. TCRdb re-analysed the PCR reads in MiXCR, keeping a single row per CDR3 protein. This sample carries about 400,000 distinct CDR3 sequences, roughly 20% of them seen once, and the ten largest clones take 3% to 4%.

The sequence was collected from a human donor who donated a stem cell graft to a child with acute myeloid leukemia. The sample in question was PBMCs from the stem cell graft donor, obtained from the stem cell graft. J is TRBJ2-1 and V is TRBV10-1; possibly TRBD1 or TRBD2 for D (5 bases each). The DNA of the CDR3 is TGCGCCAGCAGTGAGTCGGGGGTGTCACCCTACAATGAGCAGTTCTTC. Encoded protein: CASSESGVSPYNEQFF.